The 8 T cell receptor beta chains below all came from one sample that was sequenced in a study of blood T cell repertoires in COVID-19. Method: immunoSEQ multiplex PCR; TCRdb's copy keeps in-frame clones and lacks some. The sample includes more than 150,000 clones, approximately 87% of them seen just once. The sample consisted of peripheral blood. Receptors were obtained from a man between 65 and 85 years old with active or convalescent COVID-19.

CDR3 in amino acids: CASSLASRGGTEAFF. CDR3 in DNA: TGCGCCAGCAGCTTGGCCTCTAGGGGCGGTACTGAAGCTTTCTTT. The chain links TRBV5-1 to TRBJ1-1; TRBD1 is a possible D gene (5 bases). The CDR3 has 15 residues. In germline, CDR1 is SGHRS, CDR2 YFSETQ. Trimming removed 0 bases at V and 5 bases at J, with 14 bases between.

The rearrangement joins TRBV4-3 to TRBJ2-2; TRBD1 agrees at 7 bases. From germline, CDR1 is LGHNA and CDR2 YSLEER. This CDR3 is built from 16 residues. Trimming at V came to 0 bases and at J to 3 bases, leaving 4 bases not matched to a gene. The CDR3 DNA reads TGCGCCAGCAGCCAAGATAAGGGGGCGGACACCGGGGAGCTGTTTTTT. The encoded protein is CASSQDKGADTGELFF.

The gene calls are TRBV27 and TRBJ1-3; 7 bases are a match to TRBD1. CDR1 is MNHEY and CDR2 is SMNVEV in the germline V gene (reference sequence). V was pared by 8 bases and J by 3 bases, with 7 bases of the junction left unmatched. This CDR3 is 14 amino acids long. CDR3 residues: CASWGQPNGNTIYF. In nucleotides, the CDR3 is TGTGCCAGCTGGGGACAGCCGAATGGAAACACCATATATTTT.

The V and J genes are TRBV13 and TRBJ2-1, with D possibly TRBD2 on 6 matching bases. This CDR3 region has 14 residues. With 1 base removed from V and 7 bases from J, the gap between germline ends came to 11 bases. Germline lookup yields CDR1 PRHDT and CDR2 FYEKMQ (reference sequence). The CDR3, as DNA: TGTGCCAGCAGCTTAGAGAAGGGGAGGAATGAGCAGTTCTTC. It specifies CASSLEKGRNEQFF.

The V gene is TRBV3-1 (or the pseudogene TRBV3-2), the J gene TRBJ2-7; D remains ambiguous. Trimming pared 1 base from V and 3 bases from J, leaving 10 bases between. Germline CDR1 LGHDT, CDR2 YNNKEL (reference sequence). CDR3 length: 14 amino acids. CDR3 loop: CASSQAQELYEQYF. DNA for the CDR3: TGTGCCAGCAGCCAAGCGCAAGAGCTCTACGAGCAGTACTTC.

In regard to this clone: The sample has other DNA sequences that encode this CDR3 too. This chain joins TRBV18 and TRBJ1-1, with D uncertain. Germline lookup yields CDR1 KGHSH and CDR2 LQKENI. V was pared by 3 bases and J by 1 base, with 6 bases between. There are 13 residues in the CDR3. CDR3 DNA sequence: TGTGCCAGCTCACCGACATCGAACACTGAAGCTTTCTTT. Its protein is CASSPTSNTEAFF.

This clone was seen more than once but under ten times. This CDR3 is CAIAESSYNSPLHF. CDR3 DNA sequence: TGTGCCATCGCCGAGAGCTCCTATAATTCACCCCTCCACTTT. V and J are TRBV10-3 and TRBJ1-6; D remains ambiguous. From germline, CDR1 is ENHRY and CDR2 SYGVKD. Trimming took 8 bases from V and 0 from J, leaving 8 bases between them. The CDR3 runs 14 residues.

This rearrangement joins TRBV11-2 to TRBJ1-1, with a tentative D call TRBD1 (5 bases). The germline V and J ends were trimmed by 3 bases and 4 bases, with 12 bases remaining between them. Germline loops: CDR1 SGHAT, CDR2 FQNNGV. This CDR3 contains 14 residues. CDR3 region: CASSFQPGGTEAFF. The DNA for the CDR3 is TGTGCCAGCAGCTTCCAACCCGGGGGCACTGAAGCTTTCTTT.